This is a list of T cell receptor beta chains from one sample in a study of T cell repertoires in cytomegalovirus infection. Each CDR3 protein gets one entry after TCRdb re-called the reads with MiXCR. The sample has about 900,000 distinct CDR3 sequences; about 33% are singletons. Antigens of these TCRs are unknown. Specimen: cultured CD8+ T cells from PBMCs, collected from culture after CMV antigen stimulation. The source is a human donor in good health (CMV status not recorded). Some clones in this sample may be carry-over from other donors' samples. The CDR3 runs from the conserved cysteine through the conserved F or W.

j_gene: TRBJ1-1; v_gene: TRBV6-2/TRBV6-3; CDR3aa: CASSYSKQIEAFF
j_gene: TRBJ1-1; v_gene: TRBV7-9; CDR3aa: CANSRERVPKKDANTEAFF
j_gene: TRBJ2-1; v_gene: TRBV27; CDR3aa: CASSLSSGIYYNEQFF
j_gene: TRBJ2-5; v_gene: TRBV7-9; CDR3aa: CASSPHEGLDLETQYF
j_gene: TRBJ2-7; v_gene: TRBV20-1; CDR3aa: CSARDTGRPHYEQYF
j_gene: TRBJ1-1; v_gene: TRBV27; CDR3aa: CASSVRGPNTEAFF
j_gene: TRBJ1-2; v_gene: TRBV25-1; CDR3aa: CASSEYYLSIQDRGPGYTF
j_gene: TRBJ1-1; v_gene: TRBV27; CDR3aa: CASSQQGIDAEAFF
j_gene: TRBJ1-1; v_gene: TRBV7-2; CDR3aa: CASSSRGRNTEAFF
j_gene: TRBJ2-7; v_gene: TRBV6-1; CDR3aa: CASKEWLAEPYEQYF
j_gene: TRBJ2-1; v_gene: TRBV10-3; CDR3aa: CAISVDRGLHEQFF
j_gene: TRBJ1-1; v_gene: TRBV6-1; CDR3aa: CVSSELMNTEAFF
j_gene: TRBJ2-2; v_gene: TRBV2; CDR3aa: CALRTGSTGELFF
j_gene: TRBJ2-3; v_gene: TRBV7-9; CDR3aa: CASSLAVPSTDTQYF
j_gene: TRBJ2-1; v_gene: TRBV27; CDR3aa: CASRLLPSGALVGNEQFF
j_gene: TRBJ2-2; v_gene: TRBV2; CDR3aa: CASTPGQGSTGELFF
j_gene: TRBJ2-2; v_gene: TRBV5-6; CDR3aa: CASSLLLAGGRGTGELFF
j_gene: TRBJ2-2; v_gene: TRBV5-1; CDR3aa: CASSLEATGVAGELFF
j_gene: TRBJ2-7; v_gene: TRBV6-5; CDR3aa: CASSGSSGGDFSYEQYF
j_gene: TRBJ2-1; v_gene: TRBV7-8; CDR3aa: CATSVEQFF
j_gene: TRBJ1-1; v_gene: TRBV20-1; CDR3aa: CSARDPGQGRTEAFF
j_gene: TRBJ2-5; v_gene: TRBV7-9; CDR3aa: CASSWGSEKTQYF
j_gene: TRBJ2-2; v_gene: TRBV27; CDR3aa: CASSFRRGLVGELFF
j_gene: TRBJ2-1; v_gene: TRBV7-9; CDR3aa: CASRTVADTRSDEQFF
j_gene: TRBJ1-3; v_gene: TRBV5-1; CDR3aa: CASSVTTGSSGNTIYF
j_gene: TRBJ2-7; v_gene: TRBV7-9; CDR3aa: CASTKTGESSYEQYF
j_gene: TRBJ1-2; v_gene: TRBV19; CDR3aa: CASSIPGAGGYTF
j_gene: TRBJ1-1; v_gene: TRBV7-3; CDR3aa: CASSLIAGDYTEAFF
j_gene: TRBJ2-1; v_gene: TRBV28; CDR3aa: CASNLLTGNYNEQFF
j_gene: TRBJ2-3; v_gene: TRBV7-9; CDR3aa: CASSHPPGRGGKDTQYF
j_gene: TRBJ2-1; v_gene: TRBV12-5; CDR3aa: CASGLVLAGGDEQFF
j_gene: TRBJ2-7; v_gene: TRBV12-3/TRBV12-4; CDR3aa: CASSLRWDRGGFLDYEQYF
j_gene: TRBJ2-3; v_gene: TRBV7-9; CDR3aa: CASSFTPSTDTQYF
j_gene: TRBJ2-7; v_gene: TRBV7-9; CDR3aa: CASSSTDRGTYEQYF
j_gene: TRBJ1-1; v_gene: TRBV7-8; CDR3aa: CASSQDGMYTEAFF
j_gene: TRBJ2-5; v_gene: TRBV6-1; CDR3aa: CASTEIDSGETQYF
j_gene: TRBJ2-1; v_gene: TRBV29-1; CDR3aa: CSVGGLAGSSYNEQFF
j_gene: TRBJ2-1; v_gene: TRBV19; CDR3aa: CASSDLAGSGNEQFF
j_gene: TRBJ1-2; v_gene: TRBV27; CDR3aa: CASVGEPYGYTF
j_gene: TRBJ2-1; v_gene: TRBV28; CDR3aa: CASSLTPPEQFF
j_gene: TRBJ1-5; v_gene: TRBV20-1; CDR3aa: CSASGQGAPGNQPQHF
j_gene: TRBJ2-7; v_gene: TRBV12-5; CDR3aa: CASGLDIRGTGTYEQYF
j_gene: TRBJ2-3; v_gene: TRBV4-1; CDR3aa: CASSPLLADTDTQYF
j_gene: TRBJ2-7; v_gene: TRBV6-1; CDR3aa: CASSDWGQARYEQYF
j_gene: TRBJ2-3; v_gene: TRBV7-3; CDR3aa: CASSLRGVGDTQYF
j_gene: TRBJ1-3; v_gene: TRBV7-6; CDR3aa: CASSLERGNTIYF
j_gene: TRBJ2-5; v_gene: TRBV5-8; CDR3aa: CASRPTPTDPRQETQYF
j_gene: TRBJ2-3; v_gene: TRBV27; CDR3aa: CASTPSGIKDITDTQYF
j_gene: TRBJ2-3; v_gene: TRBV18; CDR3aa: CASSLEGQRLTDTQYF
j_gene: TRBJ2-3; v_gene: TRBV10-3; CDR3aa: CAISDSSGESTDTQYF
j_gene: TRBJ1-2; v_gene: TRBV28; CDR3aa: CASRSATGLLNYGYTF